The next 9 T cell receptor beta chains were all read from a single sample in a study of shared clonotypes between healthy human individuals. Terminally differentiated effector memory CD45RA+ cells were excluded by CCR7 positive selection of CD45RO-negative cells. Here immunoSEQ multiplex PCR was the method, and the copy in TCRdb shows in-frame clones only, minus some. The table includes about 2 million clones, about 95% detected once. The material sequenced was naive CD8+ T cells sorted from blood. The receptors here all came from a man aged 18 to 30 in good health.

The CDR3 loop reads CASSDDRDLIQPQHF. CDR3 nucleotide sequence: TGTGCCAGCAGCGATGACAGGGACTTGATTCAGCCCCAGCATTTT. This chain joins TRBV7-9 and TRBJ1-5; TRBD1 matches at 7 bases. Germline CDR1 SEHNR, CDR2 FQNEAQ (reference sequence). The V gene end was trimmed by 5 bases and the J gene end by 6 bases; junction bases not matched to a gene: 10. This CDR3 region has 15 residues.

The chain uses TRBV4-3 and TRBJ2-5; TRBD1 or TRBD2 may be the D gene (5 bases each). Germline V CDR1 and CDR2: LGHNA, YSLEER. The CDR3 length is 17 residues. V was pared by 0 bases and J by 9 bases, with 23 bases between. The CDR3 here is CASSQDLSWGTPAAQYF. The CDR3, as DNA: TGCGCCAGCAGCCAAGATCTTTCGTGGGGGACCCCAGCGGCCCAGTACTTC.

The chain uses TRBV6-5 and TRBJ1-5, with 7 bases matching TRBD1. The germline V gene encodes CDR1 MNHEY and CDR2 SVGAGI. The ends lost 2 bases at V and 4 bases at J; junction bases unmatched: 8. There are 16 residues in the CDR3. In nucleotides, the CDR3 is TGTGCCAGCAGTTACACAGACAGGGCTGAAAATCAGCCCCAGCATTTT. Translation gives CASSYTDRAENQPQHF.

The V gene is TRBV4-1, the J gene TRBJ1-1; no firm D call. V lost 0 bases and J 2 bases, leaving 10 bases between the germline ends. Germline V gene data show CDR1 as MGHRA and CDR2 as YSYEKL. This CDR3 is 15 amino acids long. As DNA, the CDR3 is TGCGCCAGCAGCCAAGATTCGGCCCTTAACACTGAAGCTTTCTTT. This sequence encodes CASSQDSALNTEAFF.

As DNA, the CDR3 is TGTGCCAGCAGCTTAGATGGGAGGCGCTACGAGCAGTACTTC. It encodes CASSLDGRRYEQYF. The chain combines TRBV11-2 with TRBJ2-7, with D perhaps matching TRBD2 (6 bases). This CDR3 comprises 14 residues. Per the germline V gene, CDR1 is SGHAT and CDR2 is FQNNGV. The V gene lost 0 bases and the J gene lost 3 bases, with 9 bases spanning the gap.

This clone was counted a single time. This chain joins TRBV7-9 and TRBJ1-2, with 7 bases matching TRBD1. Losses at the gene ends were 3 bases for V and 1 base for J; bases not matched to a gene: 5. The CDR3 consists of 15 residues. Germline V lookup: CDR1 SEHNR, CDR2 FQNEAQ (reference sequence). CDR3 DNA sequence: TGTGCCAGCAGCTTTGGGGACAGTTTTAACTATGGCTACACCTTC. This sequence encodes CASSFGDSFNYGYTF.

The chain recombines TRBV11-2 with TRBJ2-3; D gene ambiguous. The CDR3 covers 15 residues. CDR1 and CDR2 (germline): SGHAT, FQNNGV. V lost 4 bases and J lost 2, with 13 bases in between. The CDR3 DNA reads TGTGCCAGCAGCTCAAAGCGAGCACACACAGATACGCAGTATTTT. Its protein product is CASSSKRAHTDTQYF.

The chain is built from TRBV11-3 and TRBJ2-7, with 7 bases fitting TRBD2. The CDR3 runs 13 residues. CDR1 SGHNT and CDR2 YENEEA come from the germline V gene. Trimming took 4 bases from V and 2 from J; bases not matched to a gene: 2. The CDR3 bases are TGTGCCAGCAGCTACGGACTAGCCTACGAGCAGTACTTC. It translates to CASSYGLAYEQYF.

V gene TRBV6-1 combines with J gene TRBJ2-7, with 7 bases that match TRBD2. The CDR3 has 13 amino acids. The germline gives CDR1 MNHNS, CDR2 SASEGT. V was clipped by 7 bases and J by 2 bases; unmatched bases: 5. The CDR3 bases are TGTGCCAGCATGCGGGGGATGACCTACGAGCAGTACTTC. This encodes CASMRGMTYEQYF.